The next 21 T cell receptor beta chains were all read from a single sample in a study of blood T cell repertoires in COVID-19. Sequenced by immunoSEQ multiplex PCR; TCRdb stores in-frame clones only, minus some. Found here are some 220,000 clones, approximately 83% of them singletons; the top ten hold about 1.3%. Sequenced sample: PBMCs or T cells enriched from blood (not recorded which). These receptors were obtained from a woman aged 40 to 55 with acute COVID-19.

The chain combines TRBV4-2 with TRBJ2-1, with TRBD2 matching 7 bases. CDR1 is LGHNA and CDR2 is YNFKEQ in the germline V gene. V was clipped by 0 bases and J by 4 bases; unmatched bases: 6. The CDR3 length is 16 residues. CDR3 DNA: TGTGCCAGCAGCCAAGACGGGAGGAAAGGATACAATGAGCAGTTCTTC. This codes for CASSQDGRKGYNEQFF.

This rearrangement joins TRBV5-4 to TRBJ2-7; 10 nucleotides agree with TRBD1. This CDR3 region has 14 residues. The germline V gene has CDR1 SGHNT and CDR2 YYREEE (reference sequence). The V and J ends lost 4 bases and 6 bases, in that order; junction bases with no gene match: 7. The chain's CDR3 is CASSARDRGREQYF. The CDR3 DNA sequence: TGTGCCAGCAGCGCCCGGGACAGGGGTCGCGAGCAGTACTTC. Based on the CDR3 plus reference TRBV5-4 and TRBJ2-7, the full variable domain is ETGVTQSPTHLIKTRGQQVTLRCSSQSGHNTVSWYQQALGQGPQFIFQYYREEENGRGNFPPRFSGLQFPNYSSELNVNALELDDSALYLCASSARDRGREQYFGPGTRLTVT.

This sequence joins TRBV30 and TRBJ1-3, with 7 bases fitting TRBD1. Per the germline V gene, CDR1 is GTSNPN and CDR2 is SVGIG (reference sequence). This CDR3 contains 14 residues. The ends lost 4 bases at V and 0 bases at J; junction bases unmatched: 3. CDR3 loop: CAWNRGSSGNTIYF. CDR3 sequence (DNA): TGTGCCTGGAACAGGGGAAGCTCTGGAAACACCATATATTTT.

This clone was found many times. The V call is TRBV10-1, the J call TRBJ1-2, with 8 nucleotides matching TRBD1. Germline CDR1 reads WNHNN; CDR2 reads SYGVQD (reference sequence). J gave up 3 bases and V 2 bases, and 2 bases lay outside the gene matches. This CDR3 is built from 14 residues. CDR3 region: CASSESRGHYGYTF. In DNA, the CDR3 is TGCGCCAGCAGTGAGAGCAGGGGGCACTATGGCTACACCTTC.

The chain couples TRBV11-3 to TRBJ1-4; TRBD1 aligns across 7 bases. Germline V gene data show CDR1 as SGHNT and CDR2 as YENEEA. V gave up 5 bases and J gave up 4 bases; unmatched junction bases: 7. CDR3 size: 15 residues. CDR3 nucleotide sequence: TGTGCCAGCAGCCTCGGACAGGCCCGTAATGAAAAACTGTTTTTT. This codes for CASSLGQARNEKLFF.

This clone showed up just once. The chain combines TRBV24-1 with TRBJ2-3; 7 bases match TRBD1. The ends lost 4 bases at V and 3 bases at J; junction bases unmatched: 6. The CDR3 runs 15 residues. Germline V gene lookup returns CDR1 KGHDR and CDR2 SFDVKD. CDR3 loop: CATSDRTGGTDTQYF. In DNA form, the CDR3 reads TGTGCCACCAGTGACCGGACAGGCGGTACAGATACGCAGTATTTT.

This clone came up once. The chain combines TRBV7-3 with TRBJ1-5, with 8 positions matching TRBD1. V gave up 5 bases and J gave up 2 bases; unmatched junction bases: 14. The CDR3 runs to 18 residues. Germline V CDR1 and CDR2: SGHTA, FQGTGA. The CDR3 DNA sequence: TGTGCCAGCAGCCCTCCCGGGGACAGGTCTTTCCGCAATCAGCCCCAGCATTTT. This encodes CASSPPGDRSFRNQPQHF.

The rearrangement joins TRBV4-2 to TRBJ2-2; 8 bases match TRBD1. V trimming: 3 bases; J trimming: 0 bases; junction bases outside the gene matches: 0. The CDR3 has 15 residues. The germline CDR1 and CDR2 sequences are LGHNA and YNFKEQ. The CDR3 bases are TGTGCCAGCAGCCAGACAGGGGCGAACACCGGGGAGCTGTTTTTT. Protein: CASSQTGANTGELFF.

The chain employs TRBV2 and TRBJ2-7, with TRBD1 matching 9 bases. This CDR3 contains 14 residues. J gave up 4 bases and V 8 bases, and 9 bases lay outside the gene matches. CDR1 is SNHLY, CDR2 FYNNEI, per germline. DNA of the CDR3: TGTGCCAGCCTAAAGGAACAGGGGGCTTACGAGCAGTACTTC. It translates to CASLKEQGAYEQYF.

J is TRBJ2-4 and V is TRBV19; 7 nucleotides match TRBD1. CDR3 size: 13 residues. V lost 4 bases and J lost 5; bases outside the gene matches: 2. Germline CDR1 LNHDA, CDR2 SQIVND (reference sequence). CDR3 nucleotide sequence: TGTGCCAGTAGTACCCAGGGGGAAAACATTCAGTACTTC. Translating it yields CASSTQGENIQYF.

The J gene is TRBJ1-2, the V gene TRBV19; 12 bases line up with TRBD1. The V segment lost 3 bases and the J segment 7 bases; nucleotides outside the gene matches: 3. Germline CDR1 and CDR2: LNHDA and SQIVND (reference sequence). The CDR3 sequence is 14 residues long. CDR3: CASSIGTGGVGYTF. The CDR3 DNA reads TGTGCCAGTAGTATCGGGACAGGGGGCGTTGGCTACACCTTC.

The V gene is TRBV27, the J gene TRBJ2-3; D is perhaps TRBD2 (6 bases). This CDR3 spans 16 amino acids. CDR1 is MNHEY, CDR2 SMNVEV, per germline (reference sequence). Trimming left V 5 bases short and J 4 bases short, with 19 bases between. The chain's CDR3 is CASSPMGGSVADTQYF. DNA for the CDR3: TGTGCCAGCAGTCCCATGGGGGGTAGTGTGGCAGATACGCAGTATTTT.

This clone was found once. The CDR3, as DNA: TGTGCCAGCAGTTTCCCCCTCTATAGCGGGAGTGGTTCCTACGAGCAGTACTTC. It translates to CASSFPLYSGSGSYEQYF. This rearrangement joins TRBV28 to TRBJ2-7; 9 nucleotides align to TRBD2. Germline loops: CDR1 MDHEN, CDR2 SYDVKM. The CDR3 spans 18 residues. V was clipped by 3 bases and J by 1 base; unmatched bases: 13.

The chain recombines TRBV9 with TRBJ2-1, with D unresolved. Germline V gives CDR1 SGDLS, CDR2 YYNGEE. The CDR3 covers 15 residues. V was cut by 8 bases and J by 0 bases, with 15 bases left in between. For the CDR3, the DNA is TGTGCCAGTACAGACAAACAAAGCTCCTACAATGAGCAGTTCTTC. Its translation: CASTDKQSSYNEQFF. The full variable domain, its missing parts supplied by reference TRBV9 and TRBJ2-1, is DSGVTQTPKHLITATGQRVTLRCSPRSGDLSVYWYQQSLDQGLQFLIQYYNGEERAKGNILERFSAQQFPDLHSELNLSSLELGDSALYFCASTDKQSSYNEQFFGPGTRLTVL.

V gene TRBV5-1 combines with J gene TRBJ1-1, with 7 bases fitting TRBD1. Germline loops: CDR1 SGHRS, CDR2 YFSETQ. The CDR3 consists of 16 residues. V was pared by 4 bases and J by 0 bases, with 9 bases of the junction left unmatched. The chain's CDR3 is CASSPRTGTMNTEAFF. The CDR3 DNA reads TGCGCCAGCAGCCCTCGGACAGGTACAATGAACACTGAAGCTTTCTTT.

The CDR3 DNA reads TGTGCCAGCAGCCCCTCACCTCGGGGAACTGAAGCTTTCTTT. Translated: CASSPSPRGTEAFF. The chain employs TRBV11-2 and TRBJ1-1; D gene ambiguous. CDR1 SGHAT and CDR2 FQNNGV come from the germline V gene. The CDR3 is made up of 14 amino acids. V lost 5 bases and J 5 bases, leaving 15 bases between the germline ends.

This clone was counted a few times. The CDR3 loop reads CSVPGNTEAFF. The CDR3, as DNA: TGCAGTGTTCCCGGGAACACTGAAGCTTTCTTT. The chain has TRBV20-1 and TRBJ1-1; D unresolved. CDR3 length equals 11 residues. Germline CDR1 and CDR2: DFQATT and SNEGSKA (reference sequence). Trimming cost V 7 bases and J 1 base, with 7 bases left between them.

The CDR3: CASCRRGDQPQHF. Here the CDR3 DNA reads TGTGCCAGCTGCCGACGGGGGGATCAGCCCCAGCATTTT. The rearrangement uses TRBV27 and TRBJ1-5; weak D call: TRBD1 (5 bases). In germline, CDR1 is MNHEY, CDR2 SMNVEV (reference sequence). This CDR3 is built from 13 residues. V gave up 8 bases and J gave up 5 bases, with 13 bases separating them.

This clone was observed a single time. This sequence joins TRBV25-1 and TRBJ1-4, with D perhaps matching TRBD1 (5 bases). V lost 2 bases and J lost 4, with 11 bases in between. Germline CDR1 is MGHDK and CDR2 is SYGVNS. The CDR3 spans 15 residues. DNA for the CDR3: TGTGCCAGCAGTGAACCAGGGCAGATTAATGAAAAACTGTTTTTT. Translating it yields CASSEPGQINEKLFF.

The rearrangement links TRBV6-6 to TRBJ1-1; D not certain. With 7 bases removed from V and 0 bases from J, the gap between germline ends came to 18 bases. CDR1 MNHNY and CDR2 SVGAGI come from the germline V gene (reference sequence). The CDR3 spans 16 residues. CDR3 amino acids: CASTDLSAPMNTEAFF. DNA of the CDR3: TGTGCCAGCACAGACTTATCCGCACCAATGAACACTGAAGCTTTCTTT.

The rearrangement uses TRBV27 and TRBJ1-2, with TRBD1 matching 9 bases. The CDR3 covers 15 residues. Germline V CDR1 and CDR2: MNHEY, SMNVEV (reference sequence). After removal of 4 bases from V and 8 bases from J, the junction contained 11 bases not matched to a gene. The CDR3 loop reads CASSSPSQGAWGYTF. CDR3 in DNA: TGTGCCAGCAGTTCCCCCTCACAGGGGGCGTGGGGCTACACCTTC.